The sequence of this T cell receptor (beta chain) was determined in a study of blood T cell repertoires in COVID-19. Study as a whole: The samples span acute and convalescent COVID-19 from the United States, Italy and Spain. The analysed material was cDNA or gDNA that came from T cells, B-cell-depleted T cells, or PBMCs.

This CDR3 region has 16 residues. With 4 bases clipped from V and 4 bases from J, the junction kept 6 bases outside the gene matches. The germline CDR1 and CDR2 sequences are SGHNT and YYREEE (reference sequence). This clone was picked up one time. All enrollees were roughly 18 to 89 years old and from about 24 US areas. Membership in each cohort depended on participant-reported clinical history. Clones were sequenced by immunoSEQ multiplex PCR, and TCRdb holds only the in-frame ones, with some missing. The data show over 150,000 clones, 70% to 85% seen once. Sequencing was done on a sample of PBMCs or T cells enriched from blood (not recorded which). The chain couples TRBV5-4 to TRBJ2-5; TRBD2 agrees at 14 bases. This TCR derives from a woman aged 50 to 65 who had recovered from COVID-19. The chain's CDR3 is CASSGRLAGGPETQYF. The CDR3 nucleotides read TGTGCCAGCAGCGGGAGACTAGCGGGAGGGCCAGAGACCCAGTACTTC. The entire variable domain, with the rest obtained from reference TRBV5-4 and TRBJ2-5, is as follows: ETGVTQSPTHLIKTRGQQVTLRCSSQSGHNTVSWYQQALGQGPQFIFQYYREEENGRGNFPPRFSGLQFPNYSSELNVNALELDDSALYLCASSGRLAGGPETQYFGPGTRLLVL.